This T cell receptor beta chain was profiled in a study of shared clonotypes between healthy human individuals. CDR1 and CDR2 (germline): MNHEY, SVGAGI. The CDR3 has 15 residues. Trimming removed 8 bases from V and 7 bases from J, with 18 bases in between. Some clones are missing from TCRdb's copy, which holds only in-frame ones; the method was immunoSEQ multiplex PCR. The sample has about a million clones; around four fifths are singletons. From CD4+ cells came CD45RA+ naive and CD45RA-negative memory subsets. The J gene is TRBJ1-6, the V gene TRBV6-5; the D is unclear. The specimen sequenced was memory CD4+ T cells sorted from blood. This sample's subset: CD45RA-negative fraction. The TCR originated in a man younger than 35 in good health. Here the CDR3 DNA reads TGTGCCAGCCGAGTTACTTTTAATTCCAATTCACCCCTCCACTTT. Translating it yields CASRVTFNSNSPLHF.